The source of this TCR beta chain is a study of blood T cells in healthy people across ages. Findings and limits, study-wide: More naive CD4+ cells and higher diversity were found in long-lived than in aged donors.

This clonotype was counted once. Its antigen is unidentified. It was with a sample-barcoded 5' primer and a J-beta primer mix that a second PCR of roughly 6 to 12 cycles was run. Each cDNA molecule, via a template-switch adaptor with 12 random nucleotides, was tagged. A single record per CDR3 protein comes from TCRdb applying MiXCR to the 5' RACE reads. Here the sample spans about 1.4 million distinct CDR3 sequences, approximately 59% being singletons. The CDR3 has 14 residues. Trimming removed 0 bases from V and 5 bases from J, with 9 bases in between. Germline lookup yields CDR1 MNHEY and CDR2 SVGAGI.

Sample: blood. The receptor's source is a man aged 18 to 30 in good health. The chain employs TRBV6-5 and TRBJ2-3; maybe TRBD1 (5 bases). The CDR3 DNA reads as TGTGCCAGCAGTTACTCGCCTACAGGAGATACGCAGTATTTT. This codes for CASSYSPTGDTQYF.